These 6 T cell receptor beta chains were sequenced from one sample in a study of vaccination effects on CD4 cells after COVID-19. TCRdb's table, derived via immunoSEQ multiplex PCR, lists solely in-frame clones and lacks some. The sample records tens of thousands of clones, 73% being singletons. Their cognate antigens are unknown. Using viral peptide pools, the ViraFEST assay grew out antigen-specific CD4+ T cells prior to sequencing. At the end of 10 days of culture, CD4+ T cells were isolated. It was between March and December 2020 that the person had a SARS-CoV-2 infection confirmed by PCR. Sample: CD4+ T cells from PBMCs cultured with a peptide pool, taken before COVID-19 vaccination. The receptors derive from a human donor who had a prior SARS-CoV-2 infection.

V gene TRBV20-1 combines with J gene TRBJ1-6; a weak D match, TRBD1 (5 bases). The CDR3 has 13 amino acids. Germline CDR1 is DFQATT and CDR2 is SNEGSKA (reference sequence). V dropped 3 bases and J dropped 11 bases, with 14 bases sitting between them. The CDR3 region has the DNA TGCAGTGCTAGTGTGGGGGAGGGAGCACCCCTCCACTTT. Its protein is CSASVGEGAPLHF.

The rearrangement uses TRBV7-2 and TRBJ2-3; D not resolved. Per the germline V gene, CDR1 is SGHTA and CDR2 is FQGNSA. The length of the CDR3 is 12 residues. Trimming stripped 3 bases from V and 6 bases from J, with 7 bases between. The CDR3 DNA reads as TGTGCCAGCAGCTTTCGAACTGATACGCAGTATTTT. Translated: CASSFRTDTQYF.

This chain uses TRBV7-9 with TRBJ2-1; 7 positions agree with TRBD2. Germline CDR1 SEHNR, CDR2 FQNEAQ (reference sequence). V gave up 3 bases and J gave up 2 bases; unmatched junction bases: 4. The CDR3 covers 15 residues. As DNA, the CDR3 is TGTGCCAGCAGCTTTGGCGGGAGCCCCTACAATGAGCAGTTCTTC. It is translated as CASSFGGSPYNEQFF.

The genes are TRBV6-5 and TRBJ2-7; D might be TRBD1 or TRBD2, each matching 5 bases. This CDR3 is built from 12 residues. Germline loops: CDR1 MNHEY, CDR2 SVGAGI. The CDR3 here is CVTGWDDYEQYF. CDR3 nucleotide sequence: TGTGTTACGGGGTGGGACGACTACGAGCAGTACTTC.

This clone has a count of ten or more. The CDR3 reads CASSPRQGANTEAFF. The DNA of the CDR3 is TGTGCCAGCAGTCCCCGACAGGGGGCGAACACTGAAGCTTTCTTT. The J gene is TRBJ1-1, the V gene TRBV27; 10 bases are shared with TRBD1. Germline values: CDR1 MNHEY, CDR2 SMNVEV (reference sequence). Trimming at V came to 5 bases and at J to 1 base, leaving 4 bases not matched to a gene. The CDR3 length is 15 residues.

The CDR3 bases are TGTGCCAGCAGCTTTCGGGGACACAATGAGCAGTTCTTC. Its translation is CASSFRGHNEQFF. The chain combines TRBV7-2 with TRBJ2-1, with D perhaps matching TRBD1 or TRBD2 (5 bases each). The CDR3 runs to 13 residues. CDR1 SGHTA and CDR2 FQGNSA come from the germline V gene. Trimming stripped 3 bases from V and 5 bases from J, with 8 bases between.